The rows below give T cell receptor beta chains drawn from one sample of a study of graft-versus-host responses after intestinal transplantation. Here immunoSEQ multiplex PCR was the method, and the copy in TCRdb shows in-frame clones only, minus some. The sample records about 57,000 clones, 80% to 90% being singletons. The input for sequencing was PBMCs, taken 26 days after transplant. The receptors come from a human patient who received an intestinal transplant, so some T cells may come from the graft donor. CDR3s include the opening cysteine and the closing phenylalanine or tryptophan. Fields, in order: clone size, D gene, V gene, J gene, CDR3 protein, CDR3 DNA. A D gene is named only where the DNA matches it firmly. Clone size appears in some rows only: once, few, many, or a class for an expanded clone.

once	TRBD1	TRBV9	TRBJ1-3	CASSAQGNSGNTIYF	TGTGCCAGCAGCGCACAGGGGAACTCTGGAAACACCATATATTTT
.	TRBD1	TRBV6-5	TRBJ2-7	CASSYAGQAYEQYF	TGTGCCAGCAGCTACGCGGGACAGGCCTACGAGCAGTACTTC
.	.	TRBV2	TRBJ1-2	CASSDRGANYGYTF	TGTGCCAGCAGTGACAGGGGTGCAAACTATGGCTACACCTTC
.	.	TRBV19	TRBJ1-2	CASSSRTGSYGYTF	TGTGCCAGTAGTTCCCGGACGGGATCCTATGGCTACACCTTC
.	TRBD2	TRBV7-2	TRBJ2-1	CASSLDSSGGEQFF	TGTGCCAGCAGCTTAGATTCTAGCGGGGGGGAGCAGTTCTTC
.	TRBD1	TRBV6-4	TRBJ2-3	CASSESGTGGGDTQYF	TGTGCCAGCAGTGAATCGGGGACAGGGGGCGGGGATACGCAGTATTTT
.	.	TRBV19	TRBJ1-3	CATPGEYTIYF	TGTGCCACGCCCGGGGAATACACCATATATTTT
.	.	TRBV2	TRBJ2-3	CASSDPGIWTQYF	TGTGCCAGCAGTGACCCTGGCATATGGACGCAGTATTTT
.	TRBD1	TRBV10-2	TRBJ2-7	CASKWDRGNEQYF	TGCGCCAGCAAATGGGACAGGGGCAACGAGCAGTACTTC
.	.	TRBV5-6	TRBJ1-1	CASSLRMEGRTFF	TGTGCCAGCAGCTTAAGGATGGAGGGAAGGACTTTCTTT
.	TRBD1	TRBV4-1	TRBJ1-2	CASSQMTGAYGYTF	TGCGCCAGCAGCCAAATGACAGGGGCCTATGGCTACACCTTC
once	TRBD2	TRBV6-5	TRBJ2-1	CASSRAGGDNEQFF	TGTGCCAGCAGTCGAGCGGGGGGAGATAATGAGCAGTTCTTC
once	.	TRBV27	TRBJ2-1	CASSPGRRGEQFF	TGTGCCAGCAGCCCTGGACGTCGGGGTGAGCAGTTCTTC
.	TRBD2	TRBV30	TRBJ2-3	CAWSPGGSTDTQYF	TGTGCCTGGAGTCCCGGGGGGAGCACAGATACGCAGTATTTT
.	TRBD1	TRBV14	TRBJ2-1	CASSQVTGVSEQFF	TGTGCCAGCAGCCAAGTGACAGGGGTTTCTGAGCAGTTCTTC
.	.	TRBV28	TRBJ2-7	CASVPEGEIYEQYF	TGTGCCAGCGTCCCAGAGGGGGAAATCTACGAGCAGTACTTC
.	.	TRBV13	TRBJ2-5	CASSLGDTSLETQYF	TGTGCCAGCAGCTTAGGGGATACTAGCTTAGAGACCCAGTACTTC
.	.	TRBV28	TRBJ2-6	CASSFGTGAGANVLTF	TGTGCCAGCAGTTTTGGTACGGGGGCTGGGGCCAACGTCCTGACTTTC
once	.	TRBV6-1	TRBJ1-5	CASSEGPKNQPQHF	TGTGCCAGCAGTGAAGGCCCTAAAAATCAGCCCCAGCATTTT
.	TRBD2	TRBV9	TRBJ2-7	CASSTSSGGSEQYF	TGTGCCAGCAGCACCTCTAGCGGGGGTAGCGAGCAGTACTTC
.	.	TRBV6-5	TRBJ1-1	CASSLTDELENEAFF	TGTGCCAGCAGTCTCACCGACGAACTAGAGAACGAAGCTTTCTTT
.	.	TRBV2	TRBJ2-5	CASSEDLRSGETQYF	TGTGCCAGCAGTGAAGATCTCAGATCAGGAGAGACCCAGTACTTC
few	.	TRBV19	TRBJ1-2	CASSSWTGVYGYTF	TGTGCCAGTAGTTCATGGACCGGGGTCTATGGCTACACCTTC
.	.	TRBV9	TRBJ2-3	CASSPIGRGLAAQYF	TGTGCCAGCAGCCCAATAGGCAGGGGGTTAGCGGCGCAGTATTTT
.	TRBD1	TRBV7-9	TRBJ2-2	CASSLGLGQGADGELFF	TGTGCCAGCAGCTTAGGCCTCGGACAGGGGGCGGACGGGGAGCTGTTTTTT
once	.	TRBV7-9	TRBJ2-5	CASSLPTTGFQETQYF	TGTGCCAGCAGCTTACCCACCACAGGGTTTCAAGAGACCCAGTACTTC
.	TRBD1	TRBV5-5	TRBJ1-2	CASSFAGTGVLYGYTF	TGTGCCAGCAGCTTCGCCGGGACAGGGGTATTGTACGGCTACACCTTC
.	TRBD1	TRBV29-1	TRBJ2-1	CSVEDLGTGFPPSSYNEQFF	TGCAGCGTTGAAGATCTAGGGACAGGGTTTCCCCCGAGCTCCTACAATGAGCAGTTCTTC
.	.	TRBV6-5	TRBJ2-7	CASTSTPGVSYEQYF	TGTGCCAGCACCTCTACCCCCGGGGTTTCCTACGAGCAGTACTTC
once	TRBD1	TRBV28	TRBJ2-5	CASSLRGETQYF	TGTGCCAGCAGTCTCAGGGGGGAGACCCAGTACTTC
.	TRBD2	TRBV6-5	TRBJ2-1	CASGLADYNEQFF	TGTGCCAGCGGGCTAGCGGACTACAATGAGCAGTTCTTC
.	.	TRBV4-1	TRBJ2-7	CASSQDSRRIDEQYF	TGCGCCAGCAGCCAAGACTCTAGGCGCATCGACGAGCAGTACTTC
.	.	TRBV2	TRBJ2-3	CASSDGTSTDTQYF	TGTGCCAGCAGTGACGGGACAAGCACAGATACGCAGTATTTT
once	TRBD1	TRBV4-2	TRBJ1-2	CASSQDGDRALRYGYTF	TGTGCCAGCAGCCAAGATGGGGACAGGGCTCTTCGGTATGGCTACACCTTC
.	TRBD2	TRBV9	TRBJ2-1	CASSVDGLGDNEQFF	TGTGCCAGCAGCGTAGACGGACTAGGGGACAATGAGCAGTTCTTC
.	.	TRBV5-4	TRBJ1-2	CASRARDTDYGYTF	TGTGCCAGCAGGGCCCGGGACACCGACTATGGCTACACCTTC
.	.	TRBV4-2	TRBJ1-2	CASSPLGRDSVSGGYTF	TGTGCCAGCAGCCCTCTCGGTCGGGACTCGGTATCGGGTGGCTACACCTTC
.	.	TRBV28	TRBJ1-2	CASTSPNFYGYTF	TGTGCCAGCACTTCCCCTAATTTCTATGGCTACACCTTC
.	.	TRBV19	TRBJ2-3	CASSTGVTDTQYF	TGTGCCAGTAGTACGGGGGTCACAGATACGCAGTATTTT
.	.	TRBV4-1	TRBJ2-2	CASSQDIRGGELFF	TGCGCCAGCAGCCAAGATATCAGGGGCGGGGAGCTGTTTTTT
.	.	TRBV4-1	TRBJ1-1	CASSQVLWEVNTEAFF	TGCGCCAGCAGCCAAGTTTTGTGGGAGGTGAACACTGAAGCTTTCTTT
.	.	TRBV7-9	TRBJ1-1	CASSVGVLEAFF	TGTGCCAGCAGCGTCGGGGTACTTGAAGCTTTCTTT
.	.	TRBV19	TRBJ2-1	CASSGVYTEQFF	TGTGCCAGTAGCGGGGTTTACACTGAGCAGTTCTTC
few	.	TRBV27	TRBJ2-5	CASSLIARGETQYF	TGTGCCAGCAGTTTGATAGCCAGGGGTGAGACCCAGTACTTC
.	.	TRBV7-9	TRBJ1-3	CASSLQGNTIYF	TGTGCCAGCAGCTTACAGGGAAACACCATATATTTT
.	TRBD1	TRBV28	TRBJ2-7	CASSPQGWLYEQYF	TGTGCCAGCAGTCCACAGGGGTGGCTCTACGAGCAGTACTTC
once	.	TRBV5-1	TRBJ2-1	CASSLAGLRGEQFF	TGCGCCAGCAGCTTGGCCGGGTTACGGGGTGAGCAGTTCTTC
.	.	TRBV19	TRBJ2-1	CASSIGGVAHNEQFF	TGTGCCAGTAGTATAGGGGGGGTGGCACACAATGAGCAGTTCTTC
once	TRBD1	TRBV7-2	TRBJ1-4	CASSQGQPNEKLFF	TGTGCCAGCAGCCAGGGACAGCCTAATGAAAAACTGTTTTTT
.	TRBD1	TRBV4-1	TRBJ1-5	CASSLSTTDRGFNQPQHF	TGCGCCAGCAGCCTATCGACCACGGACAGGGGGTTCAATCAGCCCCAGCATTTT